Shown below are 17 T cell receptor beta chains from a single sample sequenced in a study of cytomegalovirus exposure and HLA in healthy donors. Researchers ran the PCR with 60 Vbeta and 13 Jbeta primers. The repertoire was sequenced with immunoSEQ multiplex PCR; TCRdb's copy has only in-frame clones and lacks some. This sample carries fewer than 150,000 clones, around 86% of them seen once, and the ten largest clones take roughly 1.2%. The source material was PBMCs. Receptors were obtained from a female donor in good health and CMV-seronegative.

The chain joins TRBV14 to TRBJ2-3; D gene ambiguous. Trimming left V 1 base short and J 11 bases short, with 10 bases between. Germline V gene data show CDR1 as SGHDN and CDR2 as FVKESK. The CDR3 sequence is 12 residues long. The DNA for the CDR3 is TGTGCCAGCAGCCAAGTAGCAGTTGAGCAGTATTTT. Amino acid sequence: CASSQVAVEQYF.

The chain joins TRBV7-6 to TRBJ2-7; the D gene is possibly TRBD1 (7 bases). The germline V gene encodes CDR1 SGHVS and CDR2 FNYEAQ. The CDR3 runs to 15 residues. V was pared by 1 base and J by 6 bases, with 16 bases between. This CDR3 reads CASSLVGGTVGEQYF. In DNA form, the CDR3 reads TGTGCCAGCAGCTTAGTCGGAGGGACAGTCGGCGAGCAGTACTTC.

The CDR3 region is CASSIDPGQGYEQYF. The CDR3 DNA follows: TGTGCCAGTAGTATAGACCCGGGACAGGGGTACGAGCAGTACTTC. The chain joins TRBV19 to TRBJ2-7, with TRBD1 identical over 10 bases. The V gene end was trimmed by 0 bases and the J gene end by 4 bases; junction bases not matched to a gene: 3. CDR1 is LNHDA, CDR2 SQIVND, per germline (reference sequence). The CDR3 extends over 15 amino acids.

V gene TRBV6-5 combines with J gene TRBJ1-2; D possibly corresponds to TRBD1 (6 bases). This CDR3 comprises 14 residues. Germline loops: CDR1 MNHEY, CDR2 SVGAGI. Trimming stripped 0 bases from V and 2 bases from J, with 7 bases between. CDR3 nucleotides: TGTGCCAGCAGTTACTCCCAGGGGAACTATGGCTACACCTTC. Its protein product is CASSYSQGNYGYTF.

The J gene is TRBJ1-1, the V gene TRBV19; D is perhaps TRBD1 (6 bases). Trimming took 4 bases from V and 6 from J, leaving 9 bases between them. The germline gives CDR1 LNHDA, CDR2 SQIVND (reference sequence). The CDR3 consists of 12 residues. The CDR3 region is CASSNGQSEAFF. For the CDR3, the DNA is TGTGCCAGTAGTAATGGACAGTCTGAAGCTTTCTTT.

The V call is TRBV29-1, the J call TRBJ1-1; perhaps TRBD1 as D (6 bases). CDR3 length: 15 amino acids. Germline CDR1 SQVTM, CDR2 ANQGSEA. The V gene lost 4 bases and the J gene lost 4 bases, with 19 bases spanning the gap. This CDR3 is CSVGSRGNLGTEAFF. CDR3 in DNA: TGCAGCGTTGGTAGTAGGGGGAATCTGGGCACTGAAGCTTTCTTT.

The V gene is TRBV6-1, the J gene TRBJ2-3, with 7 bases that match TRBD2. This CDR3 spans 15 amino acids. Germline CDR1 is MNHNS and CDR2 is SASEGT. Trimming took 10 bases from V and 3 from J; bases not matched to a gene: 13. The CDR3, as DNA: TGTGCCACGCCCCCTAGCGGCGAAACGACAGATACGCAGTATTTT. Translating gives CATPPSGETTDTQYF.

This sequence joins TRBV4-1 and TRBJ2-3; unclear D gene. The CDR3 covers 16 residues. CDR1 MGHRA and CDR2 YSYEKL come from the germline V gene. Trimming shortened V by 0 bases and J by 6 bases, and 16 bases separated the two germline ends. DNA of the CDR3: TGCGCCAGCAGCCAAGAGGCTCTTCCCAGATCGGATACGCAGTATTTT. Protein: CASSQEALPRSDTQYF.

The chain joins TRBV30 to TRBJ2-7, with TRBD2 matching over 9 bases. Trimming removed 5 bases from V and 2 bases from J; junction bases left unmatched: 4. The germline CDR1 and CDR2 sequences are GTSNPN and SVGIG (reference sequence). CDR3 length: 13 amino acids. The CDR3 loop is CAWGAGGPYEQYF. The CDR3, as DNA: TGTGCCTGGGGAGCGGGAGGCCCCTACGAGCAGTACTTC.

V and J are TRBV19 and TRBJ2-7; the D is unclear. The V gene's germline CDR1 is LNHDA and CDR2 SQIVND (reference sequence). V dropped 1 base and J dropped 2 bases, with 6 bases sitting between them. The CDR3 runs 13 residues. The CDR3 DNA is TGTGCCAGTAGTATAGGTCCTCCCTACGAGCAGTACTTC. It codes for CASSIGPPYEQYF.

The rearrangement joins TRBV5-1 to TRBJ2-7; TRBD2 aligns across 12 bases. V shed 5 bases, J shed 2 bases, and the junction held 2 bases outside the gene matches. CDR3 length equals 14 residues. Germline V CDR1 and CDR2: SGHRS, YFSETQ. The DNA for the CDR3 is TGCGCCAGCAGGTGGACTAGCGGGACCTACGAGCAGTACTTC. Translated: CASRWTSGTYEQYF. Drawing the rest from reference TRBV5-1 and TRBJ2-7, the complete variable domain is KAGVTQTPRYLIKTRGQQVTLSCSPISGHRSVSWYQQTPGQGLQFLFEYFSETQRNKGNFPGRFSGRQFSNSRSEMNVSTLELGDSALYLCASRWTSGTYEQYFGPGTRLTVT.

The gene calls are TRBV9 and TRBJ2-3; D is uncertain. This CDR3 contains 15 residues. Germline V gene lookup returns CDR1 SGDLS and CDR2 YYNGEE. Trimming left V 2 bases short and J 0 bases short, with 10 bases between. The CDR3 DNA reads TGTGCCAGCAGCGTTGTCCCCAGTAGCACAGATACGCAGTATTTT. Translated: CASSVVPSSTDTQYF.

The rearrangement uses TRBV5-4 and TRBJ2-1; 7 bases are a match to TRBD2. V shed 0 bases and J 16 bases; nucleotides not matched to a gene: 10. In germline, CDR1 is SGHNT, CDR2 YYREEE (reference sequence). The CDR3 is 13 amino acids. The CDR3 loop is CASSLDSTSRIFF. The CDR3, as DNA: TGTGCCAGCAGCTTGGATTCGACTAGCCGCATTTTCTTC.

This clone is a singleton in its sample. V is TRBV5-6 and J is TRBJ2-3, with D perhaps matching TRBD2 (5 bases). The CDR3 consists of 14 residues. V was pared by 0 bases and J by 9 bases, with 14 bases between. The V gene's germline CDR1 is SGHDT and CDR2 YYEEEE. DNA of the CDR3: TGTGCCAGCAGCTTGGGAGCTAGCTGGATAACGCAGTATTTT. Its protein is CASSLGASWITQYF.

In this sample, this clone turned up a few times. The chain couples TRBV30 to TRBJ1-1; 7 bases are shared with TRBD1. The germline V gene has CDR1 GTSNPN and CDR2 SVGIG (reference sequence). The CDR3 is made up of 14 amino acids. The V and J ends lost 0 bases and 4 bases, in that order; junction bases with no gene match: 5. The CDR3 region has the DNA TGTGCCTGGAGTGTTTCGACAGGGATCACTGAAGCTTTCTTT. Encoded protein: CAWSVSTGITEAFF.

The CDR3 region is CASRFDRSGYTF. The CDR3 DNA reads as TGTGCCAGCAGATTCGACAGAAGTGGCTACACCTTC. This sequence joins TRBV2 and TRBJ1-2, with D maybe TRBD1 (5 bases). V gave up 6 bases and J gave up 7 bases, with 12 bases separating them. The CDR3 consists of 12 residues. The V gene's germline CDR1 is SNHLY and CDR2 FYNNEI.

The V call is TRBV25-1, the J call TRBJ1-5; D is uncertain. The CDR3 extends over 12 amino acids. The V end was cut by 8 bases, the J end by 6 bases, with 11 bases between. The V gene's germline CDR1 is MGHDK and CDR2 SYGVNS. The CDR3 DNA follows: TGTGCCAGCCACCGGGAGGGTCAGCCCCAGCATTTT. This encodes CASHREGQPQHF.